These 9 T cell receptor beta chains came from one sample sequenced in a study of cytomegalovirus exposure and HLA in healthy donors (dated by TCRdb to 2016 to 2017). The library was generated by the immunoSEQ multiplex PCR assay. TCRdb holds this immuneACCESS table with in-frame rearrangements only. Some clones are missing; in checked studies, unresolved V genes explain under half, and the rest has no known cause. This sample lists about 140,000 clones; roughly four fifths were detected once. The ten largest clonotypes hold over 1.1% of the sample. Sequenced material: PBMCs. These TCRs come from a woman between 25 and 40 years old in good health and CMV-seronegative.

The genes are TRBV5-1 and TRBJ2-1, with TRBD2 matching over 10 bases. V was pared by 0 bases and J by 12 bases, with 9 bases of the junction left unmatched. There are 15 residues in the CDR3. Germline CDR1 and CDR2: SGHRS and YFSETQ. CDR3 nucleotide sequence: TGCGCCAGCAGCTTGGAGCGGGGGGGGAGGGCCGGGCAGTTCTTC. Its translation: CASSLERGGRAGQFF.

This clone was found once. The CDR3, as DNA: TGTGCCAGCAGCTACCCTAGCGGGGGCCCAGATACGCAGTATTTT. It encodes CASSYPSGGPDTQYF. This chain links TRBV7-2 with TRBJ2-3, with 10 bases fitting TRBD2. Trimming took 4 bases from V and 4 from J; bases not matched to a gene: 5. The CDR3 runs 15 residues. Germline loops: CDR1 SGHTA, CDR2 FQGNSA.

The chain combines TRBV5-1 with TRBJ2-3; no reliable D call. The germline V gene encodes CDR1 SGHRS and CDR2 YFSETQ. V dropped 4 bases and J dropped 0 bases, with 9 bases sitting between them. The CDR3 loop spans 14 amino acids. CDR3 amino acids: CASSRDHSTDTQYF. CDR3 bases: TGCGCCAGCAGCCGAGATCACAGCACAGATACGCAGTATTTT. The full variable domain, in which reference TRBV5-1 and TRBJ2-3 provide the parts outside the CDR3, is KAGVTQTPRYLIKTRGQQVTLSCSPISGHRSVSWYQQTPGQGLQFLFEYFSETQRNKGNFPGRFSGRQFSNSRSEMNVSTLELGDSALYLCASSRDHSTDTQYFGPGTRLTVL.

CDR3 DNA: TGCGCCAGCAGCCGGGAGGGGTGGAGCTCCTACAATGAGCAGTTCTTC. Translation gives CASSREGWSSYNEQFF. The chain has TRBV5-1 and TRBJ2-1, with 8 bases that match TRBD2. Germline CDR1 is SGHRS and CDR2 is YFSETQ. Unmatched junction bases numbered 6, after V lost 4 bases and J lost 0 bases. CDR3 length: 16 amino acids.

The chain joins TRBV6-6 to TRBJ1-2; TRBD1 matches at 9 bases. The CDR3 totals 15 residues. The V gene end was trimmed by 2 bases and the J gene end by 6 bases; junction bases not matched to a gene: 7. Germline CDR1 and CDR2: MNHNY and SVGAGI (reference sequence). The CDR3 region has the DNA TGTGCCAGCAGTTACCCCGGGACAGGGCCAGATGGCTACACCTTC. Translating it yields CASSYPGTGPDGYTF.

The chain combines TRBV28 with TRBJ1-6; D perhaps matches TRBD1 (5 bases). Trimming shortened V by 7 bases and J by 2 bases, and 15 bases separated the two germline ends. The CDR3 runs 16 residues. Germline lookup yields CDR1 MDHEN and CDR2 SYDVKM. In DNA form, the CDR3 reads TGTGCCAGCACCTCGGCTGTGGGGCCCTATAATTCACCCCTCCACTTT. Translating gives CASTSAVGPYNSPLHF.

V is TRBV2 and J is TRBJ1-1, with 8 bases aligning to TRBD1. The CDR3 covers 13 residues. V trimming: 6 bases; J trimming: 4 bases; junction bases outside the gene matches: 4. Germline lookup yields CDR1 SNHLY and CDR2 FYNNEI. CDR3 nucleotides: TGTGCCAGCAGCTTCACAGGGGGCACTGAAGCTTTCTTT. It codes for CASSFTGGTEAFF. Full variable domain (rest looked up from reference TRBV2 and TRBJ1-1): EPEVTQTPSHQVTQMGQEVILRCVPISNHLYFYWYRQILGQKVEFLVSFYNNEISEKSEIFDDQFSVERPDGSNFTLKIRSTKLEDSAMYFCASSFTGGTEAFFGQGTRLTVV.

The chain combines TRBV5-1 with TRBJ2-7, with D perhaps TRBD2 (6 bases). V was pared by 4 bases and J by 3 bases, with 8 bases between. Germline assignment: CDR1 SGHRS and CDR2 YFSETQ. The CDR3 is 12 amino acids. The CDR3 DNA is TGCGCCAGCAGCCGGACTAACTACGAGCAGTACTTC. Translation: CASSRTNYEQYF.

V and J are TRBV9 and TRBJ2-6, with unresolved D. Germline V gives CDR1 SGDLS, CDR2 YYNGEE. Trimming took off 0 bases at V and 0 bases at J, with 4 bases between the two ends. CDR3 length equals 15 residues. The CDR3 is CASSVDSSGANVLTF. Here the CDR3 DNA reads TGTGCCAGCAGCGTAGATAGCTCTGGGGCCAACGTCCTGACTTTC.